This record covers a single T cell receptor (beta chain). Its antigen is as yet unknown. Treatment here: roughly 18 received Ad26.COV2.S at low or high dose, single or two shots; about 5 received placebo; per-sample allocation not given. Sample collection was performed on day 63 after the first vaccine or placebo injection. Between the trimmed V and J ends, which lost 2 bases and 6 bases, there was a span of 5 bases. The V gene's germline CDR1 is MNHEY and CDR2 SVGAGI. The CDR3 length is 11 residues. The sample comes from a study of Ad26.COV2.S vaccination and SARS-CoV-2 variants. Method: immunoSEQ multiplex PCR; TCRdb's copy keeps in-frame clones and lacks some. The sample lists around 320,000 clones, roughly 80% seen once, with 2% to 2.5% in the top ten. Study outcomes and limitations: Recipients given vaccine exceeded placebo recipients in spike-specific TCR breadth. The TCR-based breadth and depth measures might underestimate overall T cell responses.

This chain uses TRBV6-5 with TRBJ2-7, with no clear D. This receptor was identified in a person aged 18-65 years who received the Ad26.COV2.S COVID-19 vaccine or a placebo. The specimen was peripheral blood, collected in a trial of Ad26.COV2.S vaccine versus placebo. The CDR3 DNA reads TGTGCCAGCAGTTACGCGACCGAGCAGTACTTC. This encodes CASSYATEQYF.